This TCR beta chain was recovered during a study of T cells in localized non-small cell lung cancer (dated by TCRdb to 2018 to 2020). With regard to the full study: T cell repertoires of 200 to 300 early-stage NSCLC patients were analyzed, with tumors being compared against uninvolved tumor-adjacent lungs. All 250 or so NSCLC patients in the cohort were treatment-naive and had localized lung tumors that were resected. A mean age of around 66 years was recorded for the NSCLC patients, of whom roughly 130 were male and some 100 were female.

TCR beta CDR3 regions were sequenced from DNA using the immunoSEQ Assay. The study's own analysis went as follows. To compute T cell density, TCR beta template counts were normalized to usable DNA, which was estimated by amplifying housekeeping genes. Using the preseqR package, richness was estimated by extrapolating to 120,000 templates for tissue samples and 400,000 templates for PBMC samples. Clonality was defined by subtracting Pielou's evenness from one. Tissue-enriched TCRs were identified through differential abundance testing performed on productive amino-acid clonotypes, with a minimum total count of 5 and an alpha of 0.1. The Jaccard Index and the Morisita Overlap Index were used to measure how much the repertoires overlapped between compartments. GLIPH grouped TCR beta CDR3s together with public tetramer-defined viral CDR3s, and a viral motif had to include at least three viral sequences and also show V-gene enrichment. This is the immuneACCESS table as TCRdb keeps it, with only in-frame sequences that have V and J called. A part of the clones is gone; compared with another copy, unresolved V genes explain less than half, and the rest is unexplained. The V and J calls and clone size are taken from that table; D and trimming were inferred from the DNA. The sample data list about 41,000 clones, and roughly four fifths of these were observed just once. Roughly 7.5% of the sample is taken by the ten largest.

At diagnosis, peripheral blood, uninvolved tumor-adjacent lung and tumor were collected and stored as a combination of fresh-frozen and FFPE material. For TCR repertoire profiling, blood samples were analyzed in the form of peripheral blood mononuclear cells. About this clone: Its antigen is unknown. No much larger clonotype is one base removed from it; base qualities were not supplied.

Summary of the overall study and its limitations: The highest T cell clonality was observed in uninvolved tumor-adjacent lung, where clonality exceeded that of tumor, suggesting that antigenic responses were more focused in uninvolved tumor-adjacent lung. Because of the exploratory design, TCR variables were selected using unadjusted p-values without false-discovery rate correction. A median of 57 of the top 100 tumor clones turned up in the paired uninvolved adjacent lung, and approximately 30 of those clones also ranked among the top 100 of that same adjacent lung. Because multi-region sequencing of the tumors was not done, intratumor heterogeneity could not be ruled out. Longer overall survival was associated with higher blood T cell density, whereas shorter survival was associated with higher adjacent-lung clonality.

The sequence derives from a man aged 35 to 69 with stage II lung adenocarcinoma. This material consisted of PBMCs, taken before any cancer treatment.

Read as DNA, the sequence is TGCGCCAGCAGCTCTGGACAGGGTGATAATTCACCCCTCCACTTT. Its protein is CASSSGQGDNSPLHF. Recombination joined TRBV5-1 with TRBJ1-6; the junction holds 8 bases that match TRBD1. From a lookup of the germline V gene, CDR1 and CDR2 are SGHRS and YFSETQ. Inclusive of the bounding cysteine and phenylalanine, the CDR3 is 15 residues long. Just CDR3 DNA is preserved here, 45 bases in frame from base 1. V loses 3 bases at its end and J loses 5 bases; junction bases beyond the gene matches: 4.